This entry lists 25 T cell receptor beta chains sequenced from one sample in a study of T-cell memory formation after mild COVID-19 listed by TCRdb under 2021. Library preparation employed 5' RACE. The data were produced on an Illumina NovaSeq 6000. TCRdb applied fastp at Q25 and MiXCR to the public reads, then kept only in-frame beta chains. Each entry is one CDR3 protein sequence, shown with its most common DNA and genes. This sample has about 320,000 distinct CDR3 sequences in its table, and roughly an eighth of those were observed once. The ten biggest clones cover over 20% of the sample. What was sequenced was PBMCs or a T cell subset sorted from them (not recorded which). Receptors originate from a man younger than 35 who had mild COVID-19 (a few samples of this study predate the infection). The sample titles of this study are shuffled in the database, so cell type and time point are left out; the donor was told from shared clones.

This chain joins TRBV29-1 and TRBJ1-2; D call uncertain. From germline, CDR1 is SQVTM and CDR2 ANQGSEA. Trimming pared 4 bases from V and 8 bases from J, leaving 8 bases between. There are 10 residues in the CDR3. The CDR3 region has the DNA TGCAGCGTTGTCCGTGACGGCTACACCTTC. Its translation: CSVVRDGYTF.

In this sample, this clonotype turned up many times. V gene TRBV4-3 combines with J gene TRBJ1-4; TRBD1 agrees at 10 bases. CDR1 is LGHNA, CDR2 YSLEER, per germline. This CDR3 spans 16 amino acids. Trimming removed 6 bases from V and 8 bases from J; junction bases left unmatched: 12. The CDR3 sequence is CASRPGQGKGGEKLFF. For the CDR3, the DNA is TGCGCCAGCAGGCCGGGACAGGGGAAAGGTGGAGAAAAACTGTTTTTT.

This rearrangement joins TRBV15 to TRBJ2-5; TRBD1 matches at 9 bases. V was clipped by 4 bases and J by 6 bases; unmatched bases: 6. The CDR3 consists of 14 residues. The V gene's germline CDR1 is LNHNV and CDR2 YYDKDF (reference sequence). CDR3 bases: TGTGCCACCAGCATAGACAGGGGGTTAAAGACCCAGTACTTC. Its translation: CATSIDRGLKTQYF.

This clonotype appeared many times. This sequence joins TRBV20-1 and TRBJ1-2, with 11 bases matching TRBD1. The germline CDR1 and CDR2 sequences are DFQATT and SNEGSKA (reference sequence). V trimming: 0 bases; J trimming: 7 bases; junction bases outside the gene matches: 7. The CDR3 covers 15 residues. CDR3 protein: CSARERTGGLGGYTF. The CDR3 nucleotides are TGCAGTGCTAGAGAAAGGACAGGGGGCCTGGGTGGCTACACCTTC.

The sample holds a few counts of this clonotype. The genes are TRBV25-1 and TRBJ2-7; 8 positions match TRBD1. Trimming removed 2 bases from V and 0 bases from J; junction bases left unmatched: 0. This CDR3 is 14 amino acids long. Germline V lookup: CDR1 MGHDK, CDR2 SYGVNS. The CDR3 DNA is TGTGCCAGCAGTGAAGACAGGGGCTCCTACGAGCAGTACTTC. This codes for CASSEDRGSYEQYF.

The chain carries TRBV12-5 and TRBJ1-1; perhaps TRBD1 as D (6 bases). Germline V gene sequence: CDR1 LGHNT, CDR2 FRNRAP. The V end lost 0 bases, the J end lost 7 bases, and 12 bases lay between the germline ends. This CDR3 has 14 residues. The CDR3 here is CASGLVQGRDEAFF. Written as DNA, the CDR3 is TGTGCTAGTGGTTTGGTACAGGGCCGAGATGAAGCTTTCTTT.

This clonotype was detected many times. This chain connects TRBV12-3 or TRBV12-4 to TRBJ1-1; 8 nucleotides agree with TRBD1. CDR3 length equals 14 residues. V was clipped by 3 bases and J by 7 bases; unmatched bases: 7. The CDR3 loop is CASSLGQEPGEAFF. The CDR3 bases are TGTGCCAGCAGTTTGGGACAGGAACCAGGTGAAGCTTTCTTT.

This clonotype was seen more than once but under ten times. The chain has TRBV6-2 or TRBV6-3 and TRBJ2-5; 12 bases align to TRBD2. The CDR3 loop spans 16 amino acids. The germline gives CDR1 MNHEY, CDR2 SVGEGT. The ends lost 4 bases at V and 5 bases at J; junction bases unmatched: 8. The CDR3 bases are TGTGCCAGCAGTTCCCCTAGCGGGGGGGCCATGGAGACCCAGTACTTC. Translating gives CASSSPSGGAMETQYF.

The genes are TRBV21-1 and TRBJ2-2; the table's TRBD1 call for D was not verified on the DNA. TRBV21-1 counts as a pseudogene. This CDR3 has 16 residues. CDR3 loop: CASSIGACKVLGELFF. CDR3 nucleotide sequence: TGTGCCAGCAGCATCGGGGCTTGTAAGGTTTTGGGGGAGCTGTTTTTT.

There are many counts of this clonotype. The V and J genes are TRBV9 and TRBJ1-1, with D tentatively TRBD1 (6 bases). Germline CDR1 is SGDLS and CDR2 is YYNGEE. The CDR3 consists of 15 residues. Trimming left V 4 bases short and J 5 bases short, with 18 bases between. The CDR3 DNA reads as TGTGCCAGCAGCCCAACAAGGGGGGCCCTTACTGAAGCTTTCTTT. Its translation: CASSPTRGALTEAFF.

This clonotype has at least ten counts. This chain joins TRBV7-2 and TRBJ2-6, with D unresolved. V lost 5 bases and J lost 10, with 12 bases in between. CDR3 length: 13 amino acids. Germline values: CDR1 SGHTA, CDR2 FQGNSA. The CDR3 loop reads CASSQGGENVLTF. CDR3 nucleotide sequence: TGTGCCAGCAGCCAAGGTGGAGAGAACGTCCTGACTTTC.

This clonotype appeared a few times. The rearrangement uses TRBV29-1 and TRBJ2-7; possible D gene TRBD2, 6 bases. Germline V gene sequence: CDR1 SQVTM, CDR2 ANQGSEA. Trimming removed 6 bases at V and 2 bases at J, with 20 bases between. This CDR3 has 15 residues. CDR3 bases: TGCAGCGTAGCCGAACCGGGACTTCGGACCTACGAGCAGTACTTC. Protein product: CSVAEPGLRTYEQYF.

This clonotype showed up just a few times. The chain recombines TRBV18 with TRBJ2-5; D not resolved. Germline-derived CDR1 and CDR2 are KGHSH and LQKENI. This CDR3 has 13 amino acids. V was pared by 3 bases and J by 1 base, with 6 bases between. The CDR3 protein is CASSPNSQETQYF. In DNA, the CDR3 is TGTGCCAGCTCACCGAACAGCCAAGAGACCCAGTACTTC.

The chain joins TRBV20-1 to TRBJ1-2; TRBD1 agrees at 7 bases. Losses at the gene ends were 5 bases for V and 2 bases for J; bases not matched to a gene: 5. This CDR3 comprises 13 residues. Per the germline V gene, CDR1 is DFQATT and CDR2 is SNEGSKA (reference sequence). The CDR3, as DNA: TGCAGTGCTGCGGACAGGAGCAACTATGGCTACACCTTC. Translating gives CSAADRSNYGYTF.

This clonotype was seen more than once but under ten times. The J gene is TRBJ2-1, the V gene TRBV20-1; 11 bases map to TRBD2. The CDR3 runs to 15 residues. Germline lookup yields CDR1 DFQATT and CDR2 SNEGSKA (reference sequence). Trimming removed 0 bases from V and 9 bases from J; junction bases left unmatched: 7. Written as DNA, the CDR3 is TGCAGTGCTAGAGACGGACTAGCGGGCCAGCGTGAGCAGTTCTTC. As protein: CSARDGLAGQREQFF.

The V and J genes are TRBV7-8 and TRBJ2-5; 10 bases match TRBD2. V gave up 2 bases and J gave up 5 bases; unmatched junction bases: 8. The CDR3 consists of 16 residues. In germline, CDR1 is SGHVS, CDR2 FQNEAQ. The CDR3 DNA reads as TGTGCCAGCAGCTTAACCCAGCGGGGGGGCCAGGAGACCCAGTACTTC. Amino acids: CASSLTQRGGQETQYF.

This clonotype was counted at least ten times. The rearrangement joins TRBV6-5 to TRBJ2-2; D unresolved. Germline assignment: CDR1 MNHEY and CDR2 SVGAGI. This CDR3 comprises 14 residues. V lost 1 base to trimming and J lost 3 bases, with 6 bases between them. CDR3 in amino acids: CASSYYSDTGELFF. The CDR3 DNA reads as TGTGCCAGCAGTTACTACTCGGACACCGGGGAGCTGTTTTTT.

The rearrangement uses TRBV7-2 and TRBJ2-5, with 7 bases lining up with TRBD1. The germline gives CDR1 SGHTA, CDR2 FQGNSA. V was pared by 5 bases and J by 1 base, with 7 bases of the junction left unmatched. The CDR3 is made up of 15 amino acids. In DNA, the CDR3 is TGTGCCAGCAGCCGATATACAGGGGCCCAAGAGACCCAGTACTTC. It codes for CASSRYTGAQETQYF.

In this sample, this clonotype turned up a few times. The CDR3 sequence: CASELLGNTIYF. The CDR3 DNA reads TGTGCCAGCGAACTCCTTGGAAACACCATATATTTT. The chain recombines TRBV12-3 or TRBV12-4 with TRBJ1-3; D remains ambiguous. There are 12 residues in the CDR3. Trimming removed 8 bases at V and 3 bases at J, with 8 bases between.

The chain uses TRBV7-2 and TRBJ2-7; 9 bases map to TRBD1. The germline V gene has CDR1 SGHTA and CDR2 FQGNSA. This CDR3 contains 14 residues. Trimming at V came to 4 bases and at J to 3 bases, leaving 4 bases not matched to a gene. CDR3 loop: CASSSQGARYEQYF. DNA of the CDR3: TGTGCCAGCAGCTCACAGGGGGCGCGCTACGAGCAGTACTTC.

J is TRBJ2-3 and V is TRBV7-3; weak D call: TRBD1 (6 bases). This CDR3 is built from 18 residues. Looked up from germline, CDR1 is SGHTA and CDR2 is FQGTGA. V was cut by 4 bases and J by 4 bases, with 24 bases left in between. The CDR3, as DNA: TGTGCCAGCAGCTCGGGTCCCTCGGGACATATGGGAGCAGATACGCAGTATTTT. The encoded protein is CASSSGPSGHMGADTQYF.

The chain links TRBV4-2 to TRBJ1-5, with D hard to call. The length of the CDR3 is 13 residues. Trimming took off 2 bases at V and 10 bases at J, with 12 bases between the two ends. CDR1 LGHNA and CDR2 YNFKEQ come from the germline V gene. The CDR3 here is CASSQRPVTPQHF. CDR3 coding DNA: TGTGCCAGCAGCCAACGCCCAGTAACACCCCAGCATTTT.

This clonotype was detected only a few times. This rearrangement joins TRBV2 to TRBJ1-4; D remains unclear. The CDR3 has 15 amino acids. The V end lost 3 bases, the J end lost 5 bases, and 13 bases lay between the germline ends. The germline gives CDR1 SNHLY, CDR2 FYNNEI. CDR3 DNA: TGTGCCAGCAGTGATAGGACGGGTTCAAATGAAAAACTGTTTTTT. It yields the protein CASSDRTGSNEKLFF.

The rearrangement links TRBV10-3 to TRBJ1-2, with D perhaps TRBD1 (5 bases). Trimming pared 8 bases from V and 0 bases from J, leaving 13 bases between. The germline CDR1 and CDR2 sequences are ENHRY and SYGVKD. The CDR3 spans 14 residues. The CDR3 spells CAISWDGSNYGYTF. As DNA, the CDR3 is TGTGCCATCTCCTGGGACGGATCTAACTATGGCTACACCTTC.

This clonotype was seen a handful of times. CDR3 DNA sequence: TGTGCCAGCATGCAGGGGGACACTGAAGCTTTCTTT. This gives the protein CASMQGDTEAFF. The V call is TRBV25-1, the J call TRBJ1-1; the match to TRBD1 covers 7 bases. The V gene end was trimmed by 7 bases and the J gene end by 3 bases; junction bases not matched to a gene: 2. The CDR3 runs to 12 residues. From germline, CDR1 is MGHDK and CDR2 SYGVNS. Full variable domain (rest looked up from reference TRBV25-1 and TRBJ1-1): EADIYQTPRYLVIGTGKKITLECSQTMGHDKMYWYQQDPGMELHLIHYSYGVNSTEKGDLSSESTVSRIRTEHFPLTLESARPSHTSQYLCASMQGDTEAFFGQGTRLTVV.